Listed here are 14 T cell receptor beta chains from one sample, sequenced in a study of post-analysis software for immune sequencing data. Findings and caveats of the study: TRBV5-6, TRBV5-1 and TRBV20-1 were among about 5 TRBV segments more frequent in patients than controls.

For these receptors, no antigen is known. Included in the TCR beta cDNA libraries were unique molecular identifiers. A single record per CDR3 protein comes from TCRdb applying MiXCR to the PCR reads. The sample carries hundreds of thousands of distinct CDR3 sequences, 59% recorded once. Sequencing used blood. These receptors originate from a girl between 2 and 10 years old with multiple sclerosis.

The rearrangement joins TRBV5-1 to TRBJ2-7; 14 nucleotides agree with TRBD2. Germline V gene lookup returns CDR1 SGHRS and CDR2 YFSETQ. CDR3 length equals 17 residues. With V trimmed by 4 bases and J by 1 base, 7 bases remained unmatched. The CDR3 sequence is CASSPTGLAGASYEQYF. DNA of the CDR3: TGCGCCAGCAGCCCAACGGGACTAGCGGGGGCGTCCTACGAGCAGTACTTC.

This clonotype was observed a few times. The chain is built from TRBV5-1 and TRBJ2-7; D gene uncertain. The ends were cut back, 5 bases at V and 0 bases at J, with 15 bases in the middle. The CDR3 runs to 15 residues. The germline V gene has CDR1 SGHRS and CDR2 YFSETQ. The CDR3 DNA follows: TGCGCCAGCAGTCCCGGCACCTCGAGCTCCTACGAGCAGTACTTC. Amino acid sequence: CASSPGTSSSYEQYF.

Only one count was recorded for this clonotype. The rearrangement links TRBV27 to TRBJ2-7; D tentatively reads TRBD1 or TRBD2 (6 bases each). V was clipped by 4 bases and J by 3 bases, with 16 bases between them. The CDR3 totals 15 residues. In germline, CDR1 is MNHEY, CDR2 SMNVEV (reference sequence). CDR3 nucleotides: TGTGCCAGCAGTTCCGGGTCCGGGGGCATCTACGAGCAGTACTTC. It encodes CASSSGSGGIYEQYF.

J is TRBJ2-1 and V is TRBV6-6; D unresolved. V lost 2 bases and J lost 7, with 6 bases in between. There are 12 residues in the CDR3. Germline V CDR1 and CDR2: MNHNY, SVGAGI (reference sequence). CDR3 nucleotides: TGTGCCAGCAGTTACCGCCGTAATGAGCAGTTCTTC. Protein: CASSYRRNEQFF.

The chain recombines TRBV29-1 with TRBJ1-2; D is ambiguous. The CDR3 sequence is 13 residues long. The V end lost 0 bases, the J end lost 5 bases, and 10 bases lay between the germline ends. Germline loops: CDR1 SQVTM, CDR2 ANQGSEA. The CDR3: CSVEDQGGYGYTF. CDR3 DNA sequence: TGCAGCGTTGAAGATCAAGGAGGGTATGGCTACACCTTC.

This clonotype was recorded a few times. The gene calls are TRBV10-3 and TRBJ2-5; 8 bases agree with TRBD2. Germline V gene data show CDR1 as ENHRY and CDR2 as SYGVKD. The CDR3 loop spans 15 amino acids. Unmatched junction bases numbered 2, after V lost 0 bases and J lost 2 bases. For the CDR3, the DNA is TGTGCCATCAGTGAGTCGTTAGCGGGACAAGAGACCCAGTACTTC. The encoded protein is CAISESLAGQETQYF.

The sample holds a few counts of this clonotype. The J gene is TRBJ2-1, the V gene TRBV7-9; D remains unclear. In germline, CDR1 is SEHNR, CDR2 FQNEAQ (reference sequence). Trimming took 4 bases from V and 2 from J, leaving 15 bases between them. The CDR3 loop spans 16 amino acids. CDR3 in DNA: TGTGCCAGCAGCTCCCTTAAGGGCAGGACCTACAATGAGCAGTTCTTC. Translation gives CASSSLKGRTYNEQFF.

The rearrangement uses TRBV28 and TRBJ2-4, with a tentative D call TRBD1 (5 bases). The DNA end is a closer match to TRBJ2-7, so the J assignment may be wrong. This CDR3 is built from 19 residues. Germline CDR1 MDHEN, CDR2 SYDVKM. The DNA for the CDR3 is TGTGCCACATCGTCCCGGATGTCGGGTGCAGGGCACTACTCGTACGAGCAGTACTTC. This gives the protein CATSSRMSGAGHYSYEQYF.

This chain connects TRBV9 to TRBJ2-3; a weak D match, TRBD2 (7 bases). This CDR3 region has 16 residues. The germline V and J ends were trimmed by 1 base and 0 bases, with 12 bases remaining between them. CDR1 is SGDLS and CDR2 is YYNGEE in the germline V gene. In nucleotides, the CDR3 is TGTGCCAGCAGCGTAAACGGGGGGCGGAGCACAGATACGCAGTATTTT. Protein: CASSVNGGRSTDTQYF.

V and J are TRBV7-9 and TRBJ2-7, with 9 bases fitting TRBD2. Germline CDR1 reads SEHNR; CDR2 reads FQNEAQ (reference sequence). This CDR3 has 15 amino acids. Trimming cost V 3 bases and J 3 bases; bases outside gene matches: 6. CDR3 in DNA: TGTGCCAGCAGCTTTATAGCGGGAGCCCACTACGAGCAGTACTTC. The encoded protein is CASSFIAGAHYEQYF.

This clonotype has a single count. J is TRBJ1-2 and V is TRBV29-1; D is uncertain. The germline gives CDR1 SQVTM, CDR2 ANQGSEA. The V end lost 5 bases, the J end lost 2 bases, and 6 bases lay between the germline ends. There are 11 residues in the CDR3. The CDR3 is CSVSVNYGYTF. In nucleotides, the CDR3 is TGCAGCGTTTCCGTGAACTATGGCTACACCTTC. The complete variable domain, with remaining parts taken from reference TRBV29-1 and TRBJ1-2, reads SAVISQKPSRDICQRGTSLTIQCQVDSQVTMMFWYRQQPGQSLTLIATANQGSEATYESGFVIDKFPISRPNLTFSTLTVSNMSPEDSSIYLCSVSVNYGYTFGSGTRLTVV.

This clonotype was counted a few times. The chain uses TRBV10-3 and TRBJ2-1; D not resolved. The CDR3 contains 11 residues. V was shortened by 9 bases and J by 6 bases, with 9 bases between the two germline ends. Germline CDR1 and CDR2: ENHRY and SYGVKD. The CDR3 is CAIGSSNEQFF. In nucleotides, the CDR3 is TGTGCCATTGGATCTTCCAATGAGCAGTTCTTC.

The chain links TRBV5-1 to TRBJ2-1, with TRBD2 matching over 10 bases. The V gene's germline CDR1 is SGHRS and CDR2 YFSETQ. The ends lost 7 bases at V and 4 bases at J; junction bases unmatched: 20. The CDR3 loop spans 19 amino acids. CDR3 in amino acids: CASGRLSGRAEGVYNEQFF. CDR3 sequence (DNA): TGCGCCAGCGGCCGACTGAGCGGGAGGGCCGAGGGCGTTTACAATGAGCAGTTCTTC.

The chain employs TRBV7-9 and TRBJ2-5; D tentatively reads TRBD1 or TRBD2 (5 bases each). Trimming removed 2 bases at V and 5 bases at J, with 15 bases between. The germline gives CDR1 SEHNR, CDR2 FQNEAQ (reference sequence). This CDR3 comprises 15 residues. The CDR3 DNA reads TGTGCCAGCAGCTTACCCGGGACCCCGGGGGAGACCCAGTACTTC. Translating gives CASSLPGTPGETQYF.